This TCR beta chain appears in the sequencing data of a study of beta chain features in type 1 diabetes. At the level of the study: Age, gender, cell numbers and subset yield matched between patients and controls.

Only a few counts were recorded for this clone. What it binds is not known. Reverse transcribing all isolated RNA meant expressed TCRB transcripts were sequenced. Profiling relied on immunoSEQ multiplex PCR, and the TCRdb table lists in-frame clones only, not all of them. The repertoire holds almost 350,000 clones, with about 19% as singletons. Whole-study results and caveats: Insertions were fewer and deletions more numerous at VDJ junctions in type 1 diabetes patients.

CD4+ cells of the naive, central memory, regulatory and stem cell-like memory types were sorted via CD45RO/CCR7/CD25/CD127/CD95/CD27. Sequencing was carried out using naive CD4+ T cells from blood. The TCR sequence derives from a woman aged 18-29 years in good health.

The CDR3 protein is CSAGSGETQYF. For the CDR3, the DNA is TGCAGTGCTGGTTCGGGTGAGACCCAGTACTTC. V is TRBV20-1 and J is TRBJ2-5, with D unresolved. V lost 5 bases and J 5 bases, leaving 9 bases between the germline ends. This CDR3 is built from 11 residues. CDR1 and CDR2 (germline): DFQATT, SNEGSKA (reference sequence).